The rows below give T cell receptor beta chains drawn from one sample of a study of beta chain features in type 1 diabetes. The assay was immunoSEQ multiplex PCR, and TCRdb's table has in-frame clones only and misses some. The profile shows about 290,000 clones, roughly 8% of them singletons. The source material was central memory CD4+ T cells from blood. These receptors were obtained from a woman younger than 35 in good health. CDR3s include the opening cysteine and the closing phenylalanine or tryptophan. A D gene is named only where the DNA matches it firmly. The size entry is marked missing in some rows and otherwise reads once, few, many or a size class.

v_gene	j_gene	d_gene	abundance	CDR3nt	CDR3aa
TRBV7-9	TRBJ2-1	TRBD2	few	TGTGCCACCCGCGGGGGCTACAATGAGCAGTTCTTC	CATRGGYNEQFF
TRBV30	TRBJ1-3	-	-	TGTGCCTGGAGTGGATGGAACACCATATATTTT	CAWSGWNTIYF
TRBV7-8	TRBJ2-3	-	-	TGTGCCAGCAGTCGACAGGAAAGTAGCACAGATACGCAGTATTTT	CASSRQESSTDTQYF
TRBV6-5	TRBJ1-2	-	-	TGTGCCAGCAGTTACCCCGGGGAGGGTGGTGGCTACACCTTC	CASSYPGEGGGYTF
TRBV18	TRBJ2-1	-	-	TGTGCCAGCTCAACGACCACTGAGGGTGAGCAGTTCTTC	CASSTTTEGEQFF
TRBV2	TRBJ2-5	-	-	TGTGCCAGCAGTCCCCATCGGGGACAACAAGAGACCCAGTACTTC	CASSPHRGQQETQYF
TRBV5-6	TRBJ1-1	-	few	TGTGCCAGCAGCTTGGGGAGCTACACTGAAGCTTTCTTT	CASSLGSYTEAFF
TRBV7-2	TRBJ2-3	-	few	TGTGCCAGCAGCGGGAGAAGTTGGACAGATACGCAGTATTTT	CASSGRSWTDTQYF
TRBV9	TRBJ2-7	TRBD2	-	TGTGCCAGCAGCTTATCGACTAGCGAGCTCTACGAGCAGTACTTC	CASSLSTSELYEQYF
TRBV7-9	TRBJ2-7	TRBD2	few	TGTGCCAGCAGCTTAGCCGGGACTAGCGGGAGAAGCTCCTACGAGCAGTACTTC	CASSLAGTSGRSSYEQYF
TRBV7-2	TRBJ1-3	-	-	TGTGCCAGCAGCTTAGTCCATTTGGATCCAGGGAATGGAAACACCATATATTTT	CASSLVHLDPGNGNTIYF
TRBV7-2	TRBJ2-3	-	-	TGTGCCAGCAGCGCCGGGGGTGTCGGCACAGATACGCAGTATTTT	CASSAGGVGTDTQYF
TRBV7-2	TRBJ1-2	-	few	TGTGCCAGCAGCCCCCACGGGGCCAACTATGGCTACACCTTC	CASSPHGANYGYTF
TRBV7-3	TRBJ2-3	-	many	TGTGCCAGCAGCTTAACGGCCAGCGGAGATACGCAGTATTTT	CASSLTASGDTQYF
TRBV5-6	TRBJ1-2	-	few	TGTGCCAGCACAGGGAACTATGGCTACACCTTC	CASTGNYGYTF
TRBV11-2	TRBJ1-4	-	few	TGTGCCAGCAGCTTATCATATGGACGAAAACTGTTTTTT	CASSLSYGRKLFF
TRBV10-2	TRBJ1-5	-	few	TGCGCCAGCAGTGACCCCGATCAGCCCCAGCATTTT	CASSDPDQPQHF
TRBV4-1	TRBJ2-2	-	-	TGCGCCAGCAGCCGCAGCACGAACACCGGGGAGCTGTTTTTT	CASSRSTNTGELFF
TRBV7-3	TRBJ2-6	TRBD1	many	TGTGCCAGCAGCCCGCGGGACAGGGTGACGGTGCCTGGGGCCAACGTCCTGACTTTC	CASSPRDRVTVPGANVLTF
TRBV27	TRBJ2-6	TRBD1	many	TGTGCCAGCAGTTCGACAGGGCGCGCCAACGTCCTGACTTTC	CASSSTGRANVLTF
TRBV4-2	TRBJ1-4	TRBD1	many	TGTGCCAGCAGCCAAGGGGACAGCAATAATGAAAAACTGTTTTTT	CASSQGDSNNEKLFF
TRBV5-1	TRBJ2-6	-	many	TGCGCCAGCAGCTTCGCATTCTCTGGGGCCAACGTCCTGACTTTC	CASSFAFSGANVLTF
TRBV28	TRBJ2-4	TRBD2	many	TGTGCCAGCAGTTTTGTTCTAGCGGGGGGCCGAAACATTCAGTACTTC	CASSFVLAGGRNIQYF
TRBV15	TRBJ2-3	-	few	TGTGCCACCAGCAGAGATCCAATGGAGCCCGTAGATACGCAGTATTTT	CATSRDPMEPVDTQYF
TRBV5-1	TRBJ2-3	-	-	TGCGCCAGCAGCTTGGGGGGGCTACGCACAGATACGCAGTATTTT	CASSLGGLRTDTQYF
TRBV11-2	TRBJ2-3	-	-	TGTGCCAGCAGCTTACAACAGGTCAGCACAGATACGCAGTATTTT	CASSLQQVSTDTQYF
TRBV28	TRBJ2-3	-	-	TGTGCCAGCAGTCCGGGACACCTAAGTAGCACAGATACGCAGTATTTT	CASSPGHLSSTDTQYF
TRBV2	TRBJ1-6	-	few	TGTGCCAGCAGTGGCAATTCACCCCTCCACTTT	CASSGNSPLHF
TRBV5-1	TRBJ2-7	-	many	TGCGCCAGCAGCTTGGATGTGGGGCGCGAGCAGTACTTC	CASSLDVGREQYF
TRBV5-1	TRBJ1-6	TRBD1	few	TGCGCCAGCAGCTTGGGGACAGGCGACACCTTCGAGAGGGATTCACCCCTCCACTTT	CASSLGTGDTFERDSPLHF
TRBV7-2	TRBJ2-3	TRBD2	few	TGTGCCAGCAGCGAGCGAGGGACTAGCGGGAGGGCCAGGGATACGCAGTATTTT	CASSERGTSGRARDTQYF
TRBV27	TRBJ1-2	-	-	TGTGCCAGCAGCTCAGGGACTGGCTACACCTTC	CASSSGTGYTF
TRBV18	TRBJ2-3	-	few	TGTGCCAGCTCCAAGGACGCCGGGCCAGATACGCAGTATTTT	CASSKDAGPDTQYF